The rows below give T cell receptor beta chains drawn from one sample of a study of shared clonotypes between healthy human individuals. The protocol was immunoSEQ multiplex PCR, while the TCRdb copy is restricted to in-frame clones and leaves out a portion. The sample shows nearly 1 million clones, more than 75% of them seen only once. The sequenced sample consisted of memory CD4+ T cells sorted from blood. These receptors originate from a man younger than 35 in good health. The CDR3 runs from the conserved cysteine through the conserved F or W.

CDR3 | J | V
CASRNEKLFF | TRBJ1-4 | TRBV2
CASRTDGSSYNEQFF | TRBJ2-1 | TRBV6-6
CASSESGGYGYTF | TRBJ1-2 | TRBV6-1
CASSEWDRAFF | TRBJ1-1 | TRBV2
CAITGTSGGAPYNEQFF | TRBJ2-1 | TRBV7-9
CASSDLNEQFF | TRBJ2-1 | TRBV9
CASSLAAEYEQYF | TRBJ2-7 | TRBV28
CASSLVAGVNTEAFF | TRBJ1-1 | TRBV7-2
CASSRPDRDRRFPRPTYGYTF | TRBJ1-2 | TRBV21-1
CASSYPMTKFQETQYF | TRBJ2-5 | TRBV6-7
CASSLDRRGQYF | TRBJ2-7 | TRBV7-2
CASSFRTGGGETQYF | TRBJ2-5 | TRBV27
CASMHNYGYTF | TRBJ1-2 | TRBV6-1
CASSPGQGGWDTEAFF | TRBJ1-1 | TRBV2
CASKWTTYTDTQYF | TRBJ2-3 | TRBV4-1
CASGRNEYNSPLHF | TRBJ1-6 | TRBV19
CASSEELGWANTDTQYF | TRBJ2-3 | TRBV6-1
CASSQAAGVETQYF | TRBJ2-5 | TRBV4-1
CAWSPYNEQFF | TRBJ2-1 | TRBV30
CASSPRSGTGVEQYF | TRBJ2-7 | TRBV5-4
CASSFIQGKYGYTF | TRBJ1-2 | TRBV27
CASTENREQFF | TRBJ2-1 | TRBV5-1
CASSRPSGTGNSPLHF | TRBJ1-6 | TRBV7-2
CASSEAGAGANVLTF | TRBJ2-6 | TRBV25-1
CASSLGGLNEQYF | TRBJ2-7 | TRBV5-1
CASSLDSAGVLSSTDTQYF | TRBJ2-3 | TRBV7-2
CASSLAAGTGTYEQYF | TRBJ2-7 | TRBV5-1